This TCR beta chain was observed in a study of post-analysis software for immune sequencing data (dated by TCRdb to about 2015). In terms of the full investigation: The recorded disease courses included relapsing-remitting, secondary progressive and progressive-relapsing multiple sclerosis, and some patients had no subtype annotation. The patient repertoires were set against 10 to 11 previously published healthy control repertoires from donors whose ages ranged from roughly 6 to 26 years. A subset of samples was prepared in parallel using single-end sample barcoding, then pooled and co-amplified after Illumina adapter ligation.

What the study reported, not specific to this receptor: Compared with controls, multiple sclerosis patients had significantly lower normalized Chao1 diversity, a finding suggesting substantial peripheral T-cell clonal expansion. The multiple sclerosis patient group was slightly younger than the control group. Significantly higher frequencies in patients than in controls were found for five or six TRBV segments, including TRBV5-6, TRBV5-1 and TRBV20-1. Direct clustering with F measure showed strong co-clustering of samples prepared in the same batch, prompting a batch-effect correction.

Library generation was performed with PCR. The instrument given in TCRdb is Illumina HiSeq 2500. To reduce PCR and sequencing biases, unique molecular identifiers were incorporated into the TCR beta cDNA libraries. Every 1 to 10 million input T cells yielded some 500,000 cDNA molecules, meaning each molecule approximated one T cell. The patient libraries were prepared and sequenced with the same protocol used for the earlier healthy control dataset. Within a given batch, samples were prepared together, multiplexed and sequenced on the same HiSeq lane. As for how the authors treated the data: MIGEC handled the raw barcoded reads, throwing out single-read molecular identifier groups before consensus assembly and CDR3 extraction. Clonotype tables were post-analysed with VDJtools, and diversity was normalized by down-sampling all datasets to the smallest sample size. Repertoire overlap clustering matched CDR3 amino acid but not nucleotide sequences to correct batch-related cross-sample contamination. The raw public data were reprocessed by TCRdb itself: fastp quality trimming at Q25, MiXCR clonotype calling, in-frame beta chains only. Rows are combined by CDR3 protein, so each entry shows the most common genes and DNA. TCRdb's processing, not the authors' own work, is the source of the V and J calls. This sample gives some 890,000 distinct CDR3 sequences in total; roughly 50% of them show up just once. The top ten clones comprise approximately 4.2% of the sample.

Trimming costs V 1 base and J 5 bases, and their ends lie 18 bases apart. CDR1 and CDR2 were assigned from the germline V gene as SGHVS and FNYEAQ. From the cysteine up to the phenylalanine, the CDR3 has a length of 16 residues. Only CDR3 DNA is held: 48 bases, read in frame from base 1. In this sample, this clonotype turned up a few times. The clone's antigen remains unknown. No base quality values were provided; no much bigger clone lies one nucleotide off. To demonstrate the VDJtools post-analysis software, the study profiled TCR beta repertoires from the peripheral blood of about a dozen young patients with multiple sclerosis. The multiple sclerosis patients were children and adolescents ranging in age from 6 to 15 years.

The TCR originated in a girl aged 10 to 17 with multiple sclerosis. The material sequenced was blood. The rearrangement combines TRBV7-6 with TRBJ2-7, with the D gene not clear enough to name. The CDR3 protein: CASSLESSQGANEQYF. The sequenced DNA is TGTGCCAGCAGCTTAGAGAGCTCCCAAGGTGCGAACGAGCAGTACTTC.